The present T cell receptor (beta chain) was sequenced within a study of technical replicates of blood from a handful of donors. Trimming took 2 bases from V and 4 from J, leaving 4 bases between them. CDR3 length equals 12 residues. CDR1 SGHDT and CDR2 YYEEEE come from the germline V gene. TCRdb's copy holds only in-frame clones and misses some; the assay was immunoSEQ multiplex PCR. The sample consists of 50,000 to 70,000 clones, 85% to 95% of them appearing once. Sequencing was done on a sample of PBMCs. The gene calls are TRBV5-6 and TRBJ1-5; D remains ambiguous. The source is a human donor in good health. Some clones in this sample may be carry-over from other donors' samples. The CDR3 sequence: CASSFQNQPQHF. CDR3 bases: TGTGCCAGCAGCTTCCAAAATCAGCCCCAGCATTTT.